A single sample is the source of the 25 T cell receptor beta chains below, sequenced in a study of regulatory T cells in long-lasting Graves disease. This sample's time point: persistent/refractory GD, antithyroid drugs over 5 years with positive TRAb. Construction of the TCR library relied on RNA isolated from PBMCs. With iRepertoire HTBI primers and Arm-PCR of CDR3 regions, TCR beta libraries were built. In TCRdb, the multiplex PCR reads were re-called with MiXCR into one record per CDR3 protein. Of around 450,000 distinct CDR3 sequences in the sample, 20% to 25% are singletons; the top ten hold about 6.6%. The material was peripheral blood mononuclear cells (PBMCs), obtained when the disease was refractory, from a patient treated with antithyroid drugs. These receptors came from a female donor with Graves disease.

This clonotype was seen ten or more times. The rearrangement links TRBV28 to TRBJ2-2; D not certain. Trimming left V 4 bases short and J 5 bases short, with 11 bases between. CDR3 length equals 14 residues. Germline-derived CDR1 and CDR2 are MDHEN and SYDVKM. The CDR3 reads CASSYGNETGELFF. The DNA for the CDR3 is TGTGCCAGCAGTTATGGGAATGAAACCGGGGAGCTGTTTTTT.

The sample holds many counts of this clonotype. The CDR3: CASSLAGLGTEAFF. As DNA, the CDR3 is TGCGCCAGCAGCTTGGCGGGGTTGGGCACTGAAGCTTTCTTT. The chain combines TRBV5-1 with TRBJ1-1; D is ambiguous. CDR3 length: 14 residues. Germline V gene sequence: CDR1 SGHRS, CDR2 YFSETQ. Deletions cut 0 bases from V and 4 bases from J, with 10 bases between.

Only a few counts were recorded for this clonotype. Here the CDR3 DNA reads TGTGCCACCAGTGATACGGACAGCACCCGCACAGATACGCAGTATTTT. This encodes CATSDTDSTRTDTQYF. V gene TRBV24-1 combines with J gene TRBJ2-3, with D perhaps TRBD1 (6 bases). Per the germline V gene, CDR1 is KGHDR and CDR2 is SFDVKD. CDR3 length: 16 residues. The V gene lost 3 bases and the J gene lost 1 base, with 13 bases spanning the gap.

This clonotype was seen more than once but under ten times. A read error may account for a junction end that differs from germline. The chain carries TRBV4-2 and TRBJ1-1; 9 positions agree with TRBD1. The CDR3 has 16 amino acids. Germline loops: CDR1 LGHNA, CDR2 YNFKEQ. This CDR3 is CASSQPGQGMNTEAFF. The DNA of the CDR3 is TGTGCCAGTAGCCAGCCGGGACAGGGAATGAACACTGAAGCTTTCTTT.

About this clonotype: Being one base from a much bigger clone, this may be a read error. The chain is built from TRBV12-3 or TRBV12-4 and TRBJ1-5; 10 positions agree with TRBD1. V was pared by 6 bases and J by 7 bases, with 3 bases of the junction left unmatched. The CDR3 covers 13 residues. CDR3 sequence: CASSGTGEQPQHF. The CDR3 region has the DNA TGTGCCAGCAGCGGGACAGGGGAACAGCCCCAGCATTTT.

This clonotype was observed a handful of times. This chain links TRBV10-3 with TRBJ1-2, with TRBD1 as a possible D gene (5 bases). The CDR3 totals 15 residues. The germline V and J ends were trimmed by 2 bases and 6 bases, with 16 bases remaining between them. CDR1 and CDR2 from the germline V gene are ENHRY and SYGVKD. CDR3 nucleotides: TGTGCCATCAGTGAGCCGGCCGGGGGGGAAAATGGCTACACCTTC. Translating gives CAISEPAGGENGYTF.

This clonotype was detected ten times or more. Here the CDR3 reads CASSQRFYGYTF. In DNA, the CDR3 is TGTGCCAGCAGCCAGCGATTCTATGGCTACACCTTC. This chain uses TRBV3-1 with TRBJ1-2; D is unclear. Per the germline V gene, CDR1 is LGHDT and CDR2 is YNNKEL (reference sequence). The length of the CDR3 is 12 residues. The V gene lost 3 bases and the J gene lost 4 bases, with 6 bases spanning the gap.

This clonotype was detected ten times or more. The chain couples TRBV28 to TRBJ1-2, with a possible D match to TRBD1 (5 bases). Per the germline V gene, CDR1 is MDHEN and CDR2 is SYDVKM. The CDR3 spans 14 residues. V gave up 5 bases and J gave up 2 bases, with 12 bases separating them. CDR3 sequence reads: CASSTHQGNYGYTF. The CDR3 region has the DNA TGTGCCAGCAGTACCCACCAGGGCAACTATGGCTACACCTTC.

This clonotype has more than one count but fewer than ten. The J gene is TRBJ2-5, the V gene TRBV7-9; D gene unclear. CDR1 SEHNR and CDR2 FQNEAQ come from the germline V gene (reference sequence). V dropped 2 bases and J dropped 6 bases, with 13 bases sitting between them. This CDR3 region has 14 residues. The CDR3 loop is CASSLIRGPKTQYF. CDR3 nucleotides: TGTGCCAGCAGCTTAATCCGCGGCCCCAAGACCCAGTACTTC.

This clonotype was picked up many times. The V call is TRBV6-1, the J call TRBJ1-5; D gene uncertain. V dropped 7 bases and J dropped 0 bases, with 19 bases sitting between them. This CDR3 region has 17 residues. Germline assignment: CDR1 MNHNS and CDR2 SASEGT. The CDR3 spells CASIPDGSVISNQPQHF. The CDR3, as DNA: TGTGCCAGCATCCCGGATGGGTCAGTTATTAGCAATCAGCCCCAGCATTTT.

This clonotype was seen repeatedly, ten times or more. This chain links TRBV28 with TRBJ1-2; 7 bases agree with TRBD1. CDR3 length: 15 residues. Germline V lookup: CDR1 MDHEN, CDR2 SYDVKM. After removal of 6 bases from V and 1 base from J, the junction contained 8 bases not matched to a gene. CDR3: CASSPRQGRNYGYTF. The CDR3 DNA is TGTGCCAGCAGCCCGAGACAGGGACGTAACTATGGCTACACCTTC.

This clonotype came up a few times. The chain carries TRBV20-1 and TRBJ1-2, with 10 positions matching TRBD1. The germline CDR1 and CDR2 sequences are DFQATT and SNEGSKA (reference sequence). The ends lost 6 bases at V and 4 bases at J; junction bases unmatched: 8. This CDR3 has 14 amino acids. In DNA form, the CDR3 reads TGCAGTGCGCCTCCCGGGACAGGGGTCTATGGCTACACCTTC. Encoded protein: CSAPPGTGVYGYTF.

This clonotype was counted at least ten times. This chain connects TRBV2 to TRBJ2-7; D is undetermined. The CDR3 spans 11 residues. Germline V gene data show CDR1 as SNHLY and CDR2 as FYNNEI. Trimming removed 6 bases at V and 9 bases at J, with 12 bases between. The CDR3 DNA reads as TGTGCCAGCAGCCGGACCGAGTTGCAGTACTTC. It encodes CASSRTELQYF.

This chain joins TRBV2 and TRBJ2-1; TRBD1 agrees at 11 bases. The CDR3 totals 15 residues. The V gene end was trimmed by 5 bases and the J gene end by 5 bases; junction bases not matched to a gene: 5. Germline V CDR1 and CDR2: SNHLY, FYNNEI. The CDR3 DNA reads as TGTGCCAGCAGTTGGGGACAGGGGGTCAACAATGAGCAGTTCTTC. Its protein is CASSWGQGVNNEQFF.

This clonotype was recorded at least ten times. The genes are TRBV6-5 and TRBJ1-2; 7 nucleotides align to TRBD1. The germline gives CDR1 MNHEY, CDR2 SVGAGI. The CDR3 loop spans 15 amino acids. The trim removed 2 bases at V and 4 bases at J, leaving 7 bases unmatched. CDR3 bases: TGTGCCAGCAGTTACGGGACAGCTGCCGGCTATGGCTACACCTTC. Encoded protein: CASSYGTAAGYGYTF.

In this sample, this clonotype turned up a few times. The rearrangement joins TRBV9 to TRBJ2-5, with 10 bases that match TRBD1. J was trimmed by 3 bases and V by 0 bases; bases with no gene match: 2. The CDR3 length is 15 residues. CDR1 and CDR2 from the germline V gene are SGDLS and YYNGEE. The CDR3 bases are TGTGCCAGCAGCGTAGGAGGGACAGGGGAAGAGACCCAGTACTTC. Its protein product is CASSVGGTGEETQYF.

The CDR3 coding sequence is TGTGCCAGCCGCGTCGAGGGGGCTTACACCGGGGAGCTGTTTTTT. Its translation: CASRVEGAYTGELFF. The rearrangement uses TRBV28 and TRBJ2-2; 7 bases align to TRBD1. The CDR3 has 15 amino acids. The trim removed 8 bases at V and 3 bases at J, leaving 9 bases unmatched. Germline V gene sequence: CDR1 MDHEN, CDR2 SYDVKM.

This clonotype showed up many times. The V call is TRBV7-8, the J call TRBJ2-5, with D uncertain. Germline assignment: CDR1 SGHVS and CDR2 FQNEAQ. Trimming removed 3 bases at V and 6 bases at J, with 8 bases between. The CDR3 contains 12 residues. In DNA form, the CDR3 reads TGTGCCAGCAGCTTGGGCCGCCAGACCCAGTACTTC. It translates to CASSLGRQTQYF.

The chain uses TRBV6-1 and TRBJ1-5, with D unclear. The germline V gene has CDR1 MNHNS and CDR2 SASEGT. Trimming pared 1 base from V and 6 bases from J, leaving 4 bases between. The CDR3 spans 12 residues. CDR3 residues: CASSEDVQPQHF. The CDR3 region has the DNA TGTGCCAGCAGTGAAGATGTTCAGCCCCAGCATTTT.

The V and J genes are TRBV9 and TRBJ2-6, with D unresolved. CDR3 size: 15 residues. Germline lookup yields CDR1 SGDLS and CDR2 YYNGEE. The V end lost 0 bases, the J end lost 2 bases, and 6 bases lay between the germline ends. In nucleotides, the CDR3 is TGTGCCAGCAGCGTAGCGGGCACTGGGGCCAACGTCCTGACTTTC. Amino acids: CASSVAGTGANVLTF.

This clonotype was seen repeatedly, ten times or more. CDR3 in amino acids: CASSRDDASQYF. The CDR3 DNA is TGTGCCAGCAGCAGGGACGACGCGTCCCAGTACTTC. The rearrangement links TRBV28 to TRBJ2-5; D might be TRBD1 or TRBD2, each matching 5 bases. V lost 6 bases to trimming and J lost 9 bases, with 14 bases between them. Germline CDR1 reads MDHEN; CDR2 reads SYDVKM. The CDR3 totals 12 residues.

Comments on this clonotype: This may come from a read error, since a much larger clone is one base off. V is TRBV2 and J is TRBJ1-1; possibly TRBD1 for D (5 bases). Germline V lookup: CDR1 SNHLY, CDR2 FYNNEI. CDR3 length: 15 amino acids. CDR3 amino acids: CASMERLGTYTGAFF. In DNA form, the CDR3 reads TGTGCCAGCATGGAACGACTAGGGACCTACACTGGAGCTTTCTTT.

This clonotype was counted ten times or more. The chain couples TRBV6-5 to TRBJ1-1; weak D call: TRBD1 (5 bases). Looked up from germline, CDR1 is MNHEY and CDR2 is SVGAGI. The ends were cut back, 2 bases at V and 8 bases at J, with 21 bases in the middle. The CDR3 spans 16 residues. The CDR3 is CASSYRGLEISHEAFF. The CDR3 bases are TGTGCCAGCAGTTACAGGGGCCTGGAAATATCGCACGAAGCTTTCTTT.

This clonotype was detected ten times or more. This rearrangement joins TRBV15 to TRBJ2-5; 7 bases are a match to TRBD2. CDR3 length equals 14 residues. From germline, CDR1 is LNHNV and CDR2 YYDKDF (reference sequence). Trimming cost V 3 bases and J 5 bases; bases outside gene matches: 6. The chain's CDR3 is CATSRAREGETQYF. CDR3 bases: TGTGCCACCAGCAGGGCGAGGGAGGGTGAGACCCAGTACTTC.

This clonotype has ten or more counts. The genes are TRBV28 and TRBJ2-7; unclear D gene. The germline V gene has CDR1 MDHEN and CDR2 SYDVKM. The CDR3 totals 12 residues. V was pared by 7 bases and J by 0 bases, with 7 bases between. Here the CDR3 reads CASTQSSYEQYF. As DNA, the CDR3 is TGTGCCAGCACCCAGTCCTCCTACGAGCAGTACTTC.